A single sample is the source of the 22 T cell receptor beta chains below, sequenced in a study of blood T cell repertoires in COVID-19. Profiled with immunoSEQ multiplex PCR; TCRdb holds only in-frame clones, not every one. The repertoire holds 180,000 or so clones, with approximately 90% as singletons. The sample consisted of peripheral blood. The source is a woman aged 30 to 39 with active or convalescent COVID-19.

The chain is built from TRBV7-9 and TRBJ1-1; D is ambiguous. This CDR3 is 11 amino acids long. V dropped 4 bases and J dropped 7 bases, with 7 bases sitting between them. Germline assignment: CDR1 SEHNR and CDR2 FQNEAQ (reference sequence). The CDR3 sequence: CASSSGFEAFF. The CDR3 DNA is TGTGCCAGCAGCTCGGGGTTTGAAGCTTTCTTT.

The chain is built from TRBV7-6 and TRBJ2-7, with 12 bases matching TRBD2. J gave up 2 bases and V 5 bases, and 4 bases lay outside the gene matches. The CDR3 sequence is 15 residues long. Per germline, CDR1 SGHVS and CDR2 FNYEAQ. CDR3 DNA: TGTGCCAGCAGCCCACTAGCGGGGGGCCCCTACGAGCAGTACTTC. Amino acids: CASSPLAGGPYEQYF. Full variable domain (outside the CDR3, taken from reference TRBV7-6 and TRBJ2-7): GAGVSQSPRYKVTKRGQDVALRCDPISGHVSLYWYRQALGQGPEFLTYFNYEAQQDKSGLPNDRFSAERPEGSISTLTIQRTEQRDSAMYRCASSPLAGGPYEQYFGPGTRLTVT.

The J gene is TRBJ1-2, the V gene TRBV28; 8 positions agree with TRBD1. The germline CDR1 and CDR2 sequences are MDHEN and SYDVKM. The CDR3 is made up of 16 amino acids. J gave up 7 bases and V 5 bases, and 15 bases lay outside the gene matches. The CDR3 bases are TGTGCCAGCAGTCGCATAAAGGACAGGGACTTCTTTGGCTACACCTTC. It specifies CASSRIKDRDFFGYTF.

The CDR3 spells CASSPRTLVGELFF. The CDR3 bases are TGTGCCAGCAGCCCCCGGACTCTAGTGGGGGAGCTGTTTTTT. The chain combines TRBV9 with TRBJ2-2; D is possibly TRBD2 (5 bases). This CDR3 contains 14 residues. Germline-derived CDR1 and CDR2 are SGDLS and YYNGEE. Trimming took off 4 bases at V and 8 bases at J, with 15 bases between the two ends.

The CDR3 DNA follows: TGTGCCAGCAGCTTGGGAGGGATTGGGCTTGCAACTAATGAAAAACTGTTTTTT. It codes for CASSLGGIGLATNEKLFF. The chain uses TRBV7-8 and TRBJ1-4; unclear D gene. Per the germline V gene, CDR1 is SGHVS and CDR2 is FQNEAQ. This CDR3 comprises 18 residues. V lost 3 bases and J lost 0, with 17 bases in between.

The chain uses TRBV27 and TRBJ2-3, with TRBD2 identical over 9 bases. This CDR3 contains 15 residues. Trimming took 3 bases from V and 3 from J; bases not matched to a gene: 4. In germline, CDR1 is MNHEY, CDR2 SMNVEV (reference sequence). This chain's CDR3 is CASSFSGRGTDTQYF. CDR3 sequence (DNA): TGTGCCAGCAGTTTTAGCGGGAGAGGTACAGATACGCAGTATTTT.

V usage is TRBV6-4 and J usage is TRBJ1-5; D is unclear. The CDR3 sequence is 14 residues long. V lost 0 bases and J lost 7, with 10 bases in between. Germline CDR1 and CDR2: MRHNA and SNTAGT. The CDR3: CASSDSEGRQPQHF. The CDR3 DNA reads as TGTGCCAGCAGTGACTCGGAGGGTAGGCAGCCCCAGCATTTT.

V gene TRBV9 combines with J gene TRBJ2-2, with no clear D. The V end was cut by 1 base, the J end by 3 bases, with 7 bases between. CDR3 size: 14 residues. CDR1 and CDR2 from the germline V gene are SGDLS and YYNGEE. The DNA of the CDR3 is TGTGCCAGCAGCGTATTCAGATACACCGGGGAGCTGTTTTTT. This encodes CASSVFRYTGELFF.

The chain joins TRBV6-5 to TRBJ2-3; D may be TRBD1 (5 bases). The CDR3 is 15 residues long. Trimming stripped 1 base from V and 8 bases from J, with 16 bases between. The V gene's germline CDR1 is MNHEY and CDR2 SVGAGI. The CDR3 DNA follows: TGTGCCAGCAGTTACTTCACAGGCTTCGTTGGTACGCAGTATTTT. Translating gives CASSYFTGFVGTQYF.

The chain joins TRBV14 to TRBJ2-3, with 12 bases lining up with TRBD1. Germline CDR1 reads SGHDN; CDR2 reads FVKESK. The CDR3 has 18 amino acids. Trimming cost V 2 bases and J 8 bases; bases outside gene matches: 14. The CDR3 spells CASSQISAGQGAHGTQYF. Here the CDR3 DNA reads TGTGCCAGCAGCCAAATCTCGGCGGGACAGGGGGCCCACGGTACGCAGTATTTT.

The V gene is TRBV11-3, the J gene TRBJ2-3, with TRBD1 identical over 10 bases. The trim removed 4 bases at V and 5 bases at J, leaving 12 bases unmatched. This CDR3 is 17 amino acids long. Germline V gene data show CDR1 as SGHNT and CDR2 as YENEEA. CDR3 nucleotide sequence: TGTGCCAGCAGCTCATTGAAAGGGGACAGGGGTGGAGATACGCAGTATTTT. Amino acid sequence: CASSSLKGDRGGDTQYF.

V and J are TRBV6-5 and TRBJ1-2; 10 bases are shared with TRBD1. The CDR3 totals 12 residues. CDR1 MNHEY and CDR2 SVGAGI come from the germline V gene. J lost 8 bases, V lost 4 bases, and 1 base had no gene match. Here the CDR3 reads CASSLGQGGYTF. CDR3 coding DNA: TGTGCCAGCAGTTTGGGACAGGGGGGCTACACCTTC.

This clone was observed a handful of times. V and J are TRBV18 and TRBJ1-2; 9 nucleotides agree with TRBD1. The CDR3 is 17 residues long. J lost 5 bases, V lost 5 bases, and 15 bases had no gene match. Germline V lookup: CDR1 KGHSH, CDR2 LQKENI. The CDR3 reads CASSGPSTGGKWYGYTF. The DNA of the CDR3 is TGTGCCAGCTCAGGTCCCTCGACAGGGGGAAAGTGGTATGGCTACACCTTC.

The J gene is TRBJ1-1, the V gene TRBV7-9, with D possibly being TRBD1 (6 bases). V was cut by 0 bases and J by 8 bases, with 16 bases left in between. Germline values: CDR1 SEHNR, CDR2 FQNEAQ (reference sequence). This CDR3 contains 15 residues. CDR3: CASSLAQGPSQEAFF. Here the CDR3 DNA reads TGTGCCAGCAGCTTAGCCCAGGGGCCATCACAAGAAGCTTTCTTT.

This rearrangement joins TRBV6-6 to TRBJ2-2; 7 bases are a match to TRBD1. J was trimmed by 2 bases and V by 6 bases; bases with no gene match: 6. Germline CDR1 is MNHNY and CDR2 is SVGAGI (reference sequence). The CDR3 is made up of 15 amino acids. This chain's CDR3 is CASRAGTVNTGELFF. CDR3 bases: TGTGCCAGCAGGGCAGGGACAGTAAACACCGGGGAGCTGTTTTTT.

The V and J genes are TRBV30 and TRBJ1-1; D possibly corresponds to TRBD1 (6 bases). This CDR3 spans 13 amino acids. Trimming took off 3 bases at V and 6 bases at J, with 14 bases between the two ends. CDR1 is GTSNPN and CDR2 is SVGIG in the germline V gene (reference sequence). CDR3 DNA: TGTGCCTGGAGCTCACAGGGATTCTCTGAAGCTTTCTTT. Amino acid sequence: CAWSSQGFSEAFF.

The count of this clone is one. The J gene is TRBJ2-6, the V gene TRBV6-5; 8 nucleotides line up with TRBD1. This CDR3 has 15 amino acids. V dropped 5 bases and J dropped 2; count of bases not matched to a gene: 2. Germline V lookup: CDR1 MNHEY, CDR2 SVGAGI. The CDR3 coding sequence is TGTGCCAGCAGTCAGACAGGGGCTGGGGCCAACGTCCTGACTTTC. Its translation is CASSQTGAGANVLTF.

The chain joins TRBV28 to TRBJ2-1; TRBD2 aligns across 12 bases. The V and J ends lost 6 bases and 3 bases, in that order; junction bases with no gene match: 12. CDR1 and CDR2 (germline): MDHEN, SYDVKM. This CDR3 spans 18 amino acids. The CDR3 region is CASSFLPRLAGVYNEQFF. CDR3 sequence (DNA): TGTGCCAGCAGCTTCCTACCAAGACTAGCGGGAGTCTACAATGAGCAGTTCTTC.

This clone was recorded once. The chain has TRBV24-1 and TRBJ1-5, with 8 bases aligning to TRBD1. J lost 4 bases, V lost 5 bases, and 3 bases had no gene match. This CDR3 region has 14 residues. From germline, CDR1 is KGHDR and CDR2 SFDVKD. This CDR3 reads CATSGGQENQPQHF. CDR3 nucleotide sequence: TGTGCCACCAGTGGGGGACAGGAGAATCAGCCCCAGCATTTT.

This clone was counted a single time. This chain links TRBV4-1 with TRBJ1-5; 9 bases match TRBD1. V lost 4 bases, J lost 7 bases, and 8 bases stayed unmatched. This CDR3 contains 15 residues. Per germline, CDR1 MGHRA and CDR2 YSYEKL. The CDR3 protein is CASSPPGQGGQPQHF. As DNA, the CDR3 is TGCGCCAGCAGCCCCCCGGGACAGGGAGGACAGCCCCAGCATTTT.

The rearrangement joins TRBV3-1 (or the pseudogene TRBV3-2) to TRBJ2-1; D is possibly TRBD1 (6 bases). Germline-derived CDR1 and CDR2 are LGHDT and YNNKEL (reference sequence). Trimming cost V 5 bases and J 8 bases, with 7 bases left between them. CDR3 length: 11 amino acids. The CDR3 loop is CASSTGYEQFF. CDR3 DNA sequence: TGTGCCAGCAGCACAGGGTATGAGCAGTTCTTC.

This clone was observed a single time. The chain employs TRBV18 and TRBJ2-1; 12 nucleotides align to TRBD1. V lost 3 bases, J lost 7 bases, and 7 bases stayed unmatched. Per germline, CDR1 KGHSH and CDR2 LQKENI. The CDR3 loop spans 16 amino acids. The chain's CDR3 is CASSPQPGQGANEQFF. The CDR3 coding sequence is TGTGCCAGCTCACCTCAGCCGGGACAGGGGGCGAATGAGCAGTTCTTC.